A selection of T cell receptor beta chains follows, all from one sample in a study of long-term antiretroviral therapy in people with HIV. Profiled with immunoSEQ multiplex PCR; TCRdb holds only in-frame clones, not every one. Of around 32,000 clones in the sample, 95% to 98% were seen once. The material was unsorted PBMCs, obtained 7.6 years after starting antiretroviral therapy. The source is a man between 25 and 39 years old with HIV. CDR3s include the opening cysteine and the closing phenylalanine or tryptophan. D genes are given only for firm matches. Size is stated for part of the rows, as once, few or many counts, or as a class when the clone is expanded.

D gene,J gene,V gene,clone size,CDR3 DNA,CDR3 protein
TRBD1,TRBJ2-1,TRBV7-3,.,TGTGCCAGCAGCCGGGACAGTTCGGGGAATGAGCAGTTCTTC,CASSRDSSGNEQFF
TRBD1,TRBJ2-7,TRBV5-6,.,TGTGCCAGCAGCATCGGCGGGACAGGGTGGAACGAGCAGTACTTC,CASSIGGTGWNEQYF
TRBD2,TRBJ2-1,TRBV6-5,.,TGTGCCAGCAGTCTAAGCGGGAGCGGCCAGGATGAGCAGTTCTTC,CASSLSGSGQDEQFF
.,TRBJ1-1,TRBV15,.,TGTGCCACCAGCAGAGATAGGTTCGCTGAAGCTTTCTTT,CATSRDRFAEAFF
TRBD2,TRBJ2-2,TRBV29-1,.,TGCAGCGCGGGGGGAACCGGGGAGCTGTTTTTT,CSAGGTGELFF
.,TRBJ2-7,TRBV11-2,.,TGTGCCAGCAGCACAGCAGTCGAGCAGTACTTC,CASSTAVEQYF
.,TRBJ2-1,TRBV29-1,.,TGCAGCGTCTCCGGGACTCGATACAATGAGCAGTTCTTC,CSVSGTRYNEQFF
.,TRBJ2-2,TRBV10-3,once,TGTGCCATCGGGCCCGGCGGGGAGAACACCGGGGAGCTGTTTTTT,CAIGPGGENTGELFF
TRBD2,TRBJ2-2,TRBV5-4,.,TGTGCCAGCCGAGGGACTAGCCAGAACACCGGGGAGCTGTTTTTT,CASRGTSQNTGELFF
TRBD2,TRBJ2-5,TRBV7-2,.,TGTGCCAGCAGCTTAGACCACAGCGGGGGGTTAGAGACCCAGTACTTC,CASSLDHSGGLETQYF
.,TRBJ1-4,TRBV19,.,TGTGCCAGTGCCTCGGGGACATATGAAAAACTGTTTTTT,CASASGTYEKLFF
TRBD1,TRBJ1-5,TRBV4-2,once,TGTGCCAGCAGCTCAGAGGGACAGGGGTATCAGCCCCAGCATTTT,CASSSEGQGYQPQHF
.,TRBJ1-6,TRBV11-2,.,TGTGCCAGCAGCTTTACGATCGACTATAATTCACCCCTCCACTTT,CASSFTIDYNSPLHF
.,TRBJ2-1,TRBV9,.,TGTGCCAGCAGCGTAGCCGCGACTGTCCTCCCCACTATCTCCTACAATGAGCAGTTCTTC,CASSVAATVLPTISYNEQFF
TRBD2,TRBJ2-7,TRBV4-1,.,TGCGCCAGCAGCCAAGAGGAGGGAGGGCCCTACGAGCAGTACTTC,CASSQEEGGPYEQYF
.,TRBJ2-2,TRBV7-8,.,TGTGCCAGCAGCTTTCAGGTCCGGGACACCGGGGAGCTGTTTTTT,CASSFQVRDTGELFF
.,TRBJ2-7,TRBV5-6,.,TGTGCCAGCAGCCAAGTAACCTCCTACGAGCAGTACTTC,CASSQVTSYEQYF
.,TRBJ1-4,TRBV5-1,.,TGCGCCAGCACCGACCTGGACGAAAAACTGTTTTTT,CASTDLDEKLFF
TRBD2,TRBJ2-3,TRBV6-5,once,TGTGCCAGCAGTTACTCGCTAGCGGGAGGCGATACGCAGTATTTT,CASSYSLAGGDTQYF
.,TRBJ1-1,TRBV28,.,TGTGCCAGCAGTCCAGACACTGAAGCTTTCTTT,CASSPDTEAFF
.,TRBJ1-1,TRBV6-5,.,TGTGCCAGCACCCGGGACGGGAACACTGAAGCTTTCTTT,CASTRDGNTEAFF
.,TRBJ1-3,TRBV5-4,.,TGTGCCAGCAGCTTGGGCCCCGACTCTGGAAACACCATATATTTT,CASSLGPDSGNTIYF
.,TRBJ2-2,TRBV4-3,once,TGCGCCAGCAGCCAAACGGTAGGGGGAGACACCGGGGAGCTGTTTTTT,CASSQTVGGDTGELFF
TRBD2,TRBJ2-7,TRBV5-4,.,TGTGCCAGCAGCCATAAGAGCGGGAGGAGCTACGAGCAGTACTTC,CASSHKSGRSYEQYF
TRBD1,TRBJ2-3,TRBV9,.,TGTGCCAGCAGCGTAGGACAGGGGTTGGACACGCAGTATTTT,CASSVGQGLDTQYF
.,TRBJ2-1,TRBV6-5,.,TGTGCCAGCAGTTCCCAGGGAGTCAATGAGCAGTTCTTC,CASSSQGVNEQFF
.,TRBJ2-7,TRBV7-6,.,TGTGCCAGCAGCTTAGCGGGAGATTCCTACGAGCAGTACTTC,CASSLAGDSYEQYF
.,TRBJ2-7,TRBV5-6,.,TGTGCCAGCAGCCCGAACGAGGGGGAGGCCCCTTCCTACGAGCAGTACTTC,CASSPNEGEAPSYEQYF
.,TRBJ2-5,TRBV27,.,TGTGCCAGCAGTTTACGAAGCGGGTACCCCCGAGAGACCCAGTACTTC,CASSLRSGYPRETQYF
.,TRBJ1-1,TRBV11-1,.,TGTGCCAGCAGCTTAGGACAGTACACTGAAGCTTTCTTT,CASSLGQYTEAFF
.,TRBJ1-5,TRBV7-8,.,TGTGCCAGCAGCTTAGGGACAGAGAATAGCAATCAGCCCCAGCATTTT,CASSLGTENSNQPQHF
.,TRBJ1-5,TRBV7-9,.,TGTGCCAGCAGCTTAGCCGGGGCAAATCAGCCCCAGCATTTT,CASSLAGANQPQHF
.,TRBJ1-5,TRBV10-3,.,TGTGCCATCAGCGGCGGGGGAGGTCGGCAGCCCCAGCATTTT,CAISGGGGRQPQHF
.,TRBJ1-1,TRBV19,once,TGTGCCAGTAGTAGAGAAGACCGGTCTTTCTTT,CASSREDRSFF
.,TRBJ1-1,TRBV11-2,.,TGTGCCAGCAGCTTAGTGGCCACAGGGCAGACTGAAGCTTTCTTT,CASSLVATGQTEAFF
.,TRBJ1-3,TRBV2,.,TGTGCCAGCAGTGCCCCCGCCCGTCACATATATTTT,CASSAPARHIYF
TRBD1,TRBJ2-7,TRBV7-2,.,TGTGCCAGCAGCCAGGACAGGAGCCCCTTCAAGCAGTACTTC,CASSQDRSPFKQYF
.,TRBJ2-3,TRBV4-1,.,TGCGCCAGCAGCCAAGGGCCCGGAGCCCCACACACAGATACGCAGTATTTT,CASSQGPGAPHTDTQYF